The next 18 T cell receptor beta chains were all read from a single sample in a study of breast tumors, draining lymph nodes, adjacent tissues. Breast cancer patients provided tissue from their axillary draining lymph nodes. In TCRdb, the multiplex PCR reads were re-called with MiXCR into one record per CDR3 protein. The sample shows about 170,000 distinct CDR3 sequences, 30% to 35% of them seen only once. The specimen was axillary lymph node tissue. The receptor source for this set is a female donor with breast cancer. Some clones in this sample may be carry-over from other donors' samples.

This clonotype was counted many times. The genes are TRBV4-1 and TRBJ2-6; a weak D match, TRBD2 (6 bases). Trimming shortened V by 4 bases and J by 4 bases, and 14 bases separated the two germline ends. The CDR3 has 16 residues. Looked up from germline, CDR1 is MGHRA and CDR2 is YSYEKL. This chain's CDR3 is CASSPTHGRGANVLTF. CDR3 DNA sequence: TGCGCCAGCAGCCCGACCCATGGGAGGGGGGCCAACGTCCTGACTTTC.

This clonotype was counted ten times or more. The chain carries TRBV27 and TRBJ1-2, with TRBD1 identical over 7 bases. There are 14 residues in the CDR3. Looked up from germline, CDR1 is MNHEY and CDR2 is SMNVEV (reference sequence). The ends lost 2 bases at V and 3 bases at J; junction bases unmatched: 3. This CDR3 reads CASSLAGTDYGYTF. The CDR3 DNA follows: TGTGCCAGCAGTTTAGCTGGGACAGACTATGGCTACACCTTC.

Notes on this clonotype: A clone one base away is much larger, so this may be a read error. The V and J genes are TRBV7-9 and TRBJ2-5; D is possibly TRBD1 (6 bases). The CDR3 is 15 amino acids. Germline CDR1 reads SEHNR; CDR2 reads FQNEAQ (reference sequence). The CDR3: CASSHVQGSQETQHF. CDR3 coding DNA: TGTGCCAGCAGCCATGTACAGGGCAGTCAAGAGACCCAGCACTTC. The complete variable domain, with remaining parts taken from reference TRBV7-9 and TRBJ2-5, reads DTGVSQNPRHKITKRGQNVTFRCDPISEHNRLYWYRQTLGQGPEFLTYFQNEAQLEKSRLLSDRFSAERPKGSFSTLEIQRTEQGDSAMYLCASSHVQGSQETQHFGPGTRLLVL.

The chain joins TRBV12-5 to TRBJ2-7; D not resolved. The CDR3 is 10 amino acids. With 6 bases removed from V and 4 bases from J, the gap between germline ends came to 4 bases. Germline V CDR1 and CDR2: LGHNT, FRNRAP. The DNA of the CDR3 is TGTGCTAGTGGCAATTACGAGCAGTACTTC. Amino acid sequence: CASGNYEQYF.

In its sample, this clonotype was seen many times. This chain connects TRBV4-1 to TRBJ1-3, with D maybe TRBD1 (5 bases). Germline CDR1 is MGHRA and CDR2 is YSYEKL. The CDR3 length is 16 residues. V was trimmed by 0 bases and J by 0 bases, leaving 9 bases between them. The CDR3 loop is CASSQEIGGSGNTIYF. CDR3 sequence (DNA): TGCGCCAGCAGCCAAGAGATTGGGGGCTCTGGAAACACCATATATTTT.

This clonotype showed up many times. The V call is TRBV30, the J call TRBJ1-3; D gene uncertain. CDR1 is GTSNPN, CDR2 SVGIG, per germline (reference sequence). V was cut by 3 bases and J by 4 bases, with 10 bases left in between. The CDR3 covers 13 residues. CDR3 protein: CAWRVTGGNTIYF. For the CDR3, the DNA is TGTGCCTGGAGGGTGACGGGAGGAAACACCATATATTTT.

Regarding this clonotype: This may be a read error, as it is one base from a much larger clone. Given the absence of the conserved phenylalanine or tryptophan at the CDR3 end, a read error is likely. The V and J genes are TRBV5-8 and TRBJ1-2; D ambiguous. Trimming cost V 4 bases and J 3 bases, with 7 bases left between them. CDR3 size: 12 residues. Germline loops: CDR1 SGHTS, CDR2 YDEGEE. The DNA of the CDR3 is TGTGCCAGCAGCACGTACGACTATGGCTACACCCTC. It translates to CASSTYDYGYTL.

To note about this clonotype: This may stem from a read error, because a much larger clone lies one nucleotide away. J is TRBJ2-1 and V is TRBV12-3 or TRBV12-4; 14 nucleotides line up with TRBD2. The V gene end was trimmed by 5 bases and the J gene end by 6 bases; junction bases not matched to a gene: 9. The CDR3 contains 17 residues. The CDR3: CASSHAGLAGGLNEQFF. The CDR3 bases are TGTGCCAGCAGTCACGCCGGACTAGCGGGGGGACTCAATGAGCAGTTCTTC.

This clonotype occurred many times. Written as DNA, the CDR3 is TGTGCCAGCGGATACAGGAACACCGGGGAGCTGTTTTTT. Its translation: CASGYRNTGELFF. V and J are TRBV19 and TRBJ2-2, with no clear D. The CDR3 runs 13 residues. V dropped 9 bases and J dropped 1 base, with 9 bases sitting between them. Germline lookup yields CDR1 LNHDA and CDR2 SQIVND (reference sequence).

This clonotype was detected many times. This chain links TRBV5-1 with TRBJ2-2; TRBD2 aligns across 8 bases. Germline CDR1 is SGHRS and CDR2 is YFSETQ. The CDR3 is made up of 16 amino acids. The ends lost 0 bases at V and 1 base at J; junction bases unmatched: 2. CDR3 bases: TGCGCCAGCAGCTTGGCCAGCGGGGGGAACACCGGGGAGCTGTTTTTT. It codes for CASSLASGGNTGELFF.

This clonotype was counted many times. The chain carries TRBV28 and TRBJ2-7; 14 bases are shared with TRBD2. CDR1 is MDHEN, CDR2 SYDVKM, per germline. V lost 6 bases, J lost 4 bases, and 8 bases stayed unmatched. The CDR3 has 16 amino acids. CDR3 amino acids: CASRRGLAGGRYEQYF. CDR3 DNA sequence: TGTGCCAGCAGGCGAGGACTAGCGGGAGGAAGGTACGAGCAGTACTTC.

This clonotype was counted ten times or more. V gene TRBV27 combines with J gene TRBJ2-1; TRBD1 matches at 9 bases. The CDR3 runs 15 residues. From germline, CDR1 is MNHEY and CDR2 SMNVEV (reference sequence). J lost 2 bases, V lost 4 bases, and 3 bases had no gene match. The CDR3 protein is CASSSGTGTYNEQFF. The CDR3 nucleotides read TGTGCCAGCAGTTCGGGGACAGGGACCTACAATGAGCAGTTCTTC.

In the case of this clonotype: This may be a read error: a much more frequent sequence differs by one nucleotide. The chain is built from TRBV6-5 and TRBJ2-1; D is uncertain. This CDR3 has 14 residues. Germline V gene data show CDR1 as MNHEY and CDR2 as SVGAGI. This chain's CDR3 is CASSHSTRYNEQFF. DNA for the CDR3: TGTGCCAGCAGTCACTCCACGCGGTACAATGAGCAGTTCTTC.

This clonotype was found many times. The chain has TRBV20-1 and TRBJ2-1; 10 bases match TRBD2. Germline lookup yields CDR1 DFQATT and CDR2 SNEGSKA (reference sequence). This CDR3 spans 15 amino acids. The J segment lost 4 bases and the V segment lost 6 bases, leaving 9 bases of the junction unmatched. CDR3 region: CSALGGTSAYNEQFF. The CDR3 DNA reads as TGCAGTGCATTGGGAGGGACTAGCGCATACAATGAGCAGTTCTTC.

On this clonotype: A much larger clone sits a single nucleotide away, making a read error possible. The gene calls are TRBV6-1 and TRBJ2-7, with D perhaps TRBD1 (5 bases). The germline V gene encodes CDR1 MNHNS and CDR2 SASEGT. The CDR3 consists of 13 residues. The V end lost 5 bases, the J end lost 4 bases, and 12 bases lay between the germline ends. The chain's CDR3 is CASSPFRAYEQYF. Written as DNA, the CDR3 is TGTGCCAGCAGTCCGTTCAGGGCTTACGAGCAGTACTTC.

About this clonotype: The junction departs from the called germline gene at one end, perhaps through a read error. V gene TRBV12-3 or TRBV12-4 combines with J gene TRBJ1-1; D perhaps matches TRBD1 (6 bases). The CDR3 is 13 amino acids. The CDR3 region is CASRQGGNTAAFF. CDR3 nucleotide sequence: TGTGCCAGCAGGCAAGGGGGGAACACTGCAGCTTTCTTT.

Details on this clonotype: One end of the junction is discordant with germline, which a read error may explain. The gene calls are TRBV7-2 and TRBJ2-7; possible D gene TRBD1, 6 bases. Germline CDR1 reads SGHTA; CDR2 reads FQGNSA. This CDR3 spans 15 amino acids. CDR3 residues: CVSSLRSQGSYEQHF. CDR3 in DNA: TGTGTCAGCAGCTTAAGGTCACAGGGATCCTACGAGCAGCACTTC. The full variable domain, its missing parts supplied by reference TRBV7-2 and TRBJ2-7, is GAGVSQSPSNKVTEKGKDVELRCDPISGHTALYWYRQSLGQGLEFLIYFQGNSAPDKSGLPSDRFSAERTGGSVSTLTIQRTQQEDSAVYLCVSSLRSQGSYEQHFGPGTRLTVT.

V and J are TRBV14 and TRBJ1-2; 9 nucleotides match TRBD1. The CDR3 totals 15 residues. Germline CDR1 reads SGHDN; CDR2 reads FVKESK. V lost 3 bases to trimming and J lost 4 bases; unmatched junction nucleotides: 6. CDR3 nucleotides: TGTGCCAGCAGCCAGAATACAGGGGGCGCCTATGGCTACACCTTC. It specifies CASSQNTGGAYGYTF.